This TCR beta chain was identified in a study of cytomegalovirus exposure and HLA in healthy donors. Turning to this clone: What it binds is unknown.

The PCR used 60 Vbeta and 13 Jbeta primers. The protocol was immunoSEQ multiplex PCR, while the TCRdb copy is restricted to in-frame clones and leaves out a portion. The sample includes about 140,000 clones, about 70% seen only once; the top ten take roughly 2%. The J segment lost 5 bases and the V segment lost 6 bases, leaving 6 bases of the junction unmatched. Germline CDR1 and CDR2: MNHNS and SASEGT. The CDR3 consists of 14 residues. Whole-study findings and limits: About 90% or about 30% of the time was how often most TCR beta V segments were productive, according to an earlier analysis.

The sample was PBMCs. The sequence came from a woman aged 55-69 years in good health and CMV-seropositive. This chain uses TRBV6-1 with TRBJ2-1; 8 nucleotides match TRBD2. The CDR3 nucleotides are TGTGCCAGCAGACAGACTAGCGTAAACAATGAGCAGTTCTTC. This sequence encodes CASRQTSVNNEQFF.